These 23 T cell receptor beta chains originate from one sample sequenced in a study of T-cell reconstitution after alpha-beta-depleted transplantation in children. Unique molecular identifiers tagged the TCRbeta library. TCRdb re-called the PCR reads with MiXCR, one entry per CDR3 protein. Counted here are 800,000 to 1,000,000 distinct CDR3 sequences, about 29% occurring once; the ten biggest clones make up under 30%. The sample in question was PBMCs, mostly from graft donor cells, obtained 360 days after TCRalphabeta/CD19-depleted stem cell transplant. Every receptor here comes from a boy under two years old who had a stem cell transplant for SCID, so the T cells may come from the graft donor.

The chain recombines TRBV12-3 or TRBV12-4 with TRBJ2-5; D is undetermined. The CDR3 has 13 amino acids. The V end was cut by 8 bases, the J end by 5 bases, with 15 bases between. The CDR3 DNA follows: TGTGCCAGCGGAGAAACCCAGTTGGAGACCCAGTACTTC. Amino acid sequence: CASGETQLETQYF.

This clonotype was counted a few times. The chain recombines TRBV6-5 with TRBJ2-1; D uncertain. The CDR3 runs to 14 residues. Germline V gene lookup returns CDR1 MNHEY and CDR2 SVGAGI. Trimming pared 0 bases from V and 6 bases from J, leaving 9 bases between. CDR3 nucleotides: TGTGCCAGCAGTTACTCGCCGTTGCGCAATGAGCAGTTCTTC. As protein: CASSYSPLRNEQFF.

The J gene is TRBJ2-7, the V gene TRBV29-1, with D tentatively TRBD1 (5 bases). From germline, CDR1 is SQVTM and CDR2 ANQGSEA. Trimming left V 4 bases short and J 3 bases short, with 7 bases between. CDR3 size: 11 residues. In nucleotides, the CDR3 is TGCAGCGTTGGACAGTACTACGAGCAGTACTTC. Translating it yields CSVGQYYEQYF.

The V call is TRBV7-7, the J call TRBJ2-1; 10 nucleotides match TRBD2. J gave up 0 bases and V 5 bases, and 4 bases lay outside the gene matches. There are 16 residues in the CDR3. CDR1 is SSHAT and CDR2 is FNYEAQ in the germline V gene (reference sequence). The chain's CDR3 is CASSGAGGSSYNEQFF. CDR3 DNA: TGTGCCAGCAGCGGAGCGGGGGGGAGCTCCTACAATGAGCAGTTCTTC.

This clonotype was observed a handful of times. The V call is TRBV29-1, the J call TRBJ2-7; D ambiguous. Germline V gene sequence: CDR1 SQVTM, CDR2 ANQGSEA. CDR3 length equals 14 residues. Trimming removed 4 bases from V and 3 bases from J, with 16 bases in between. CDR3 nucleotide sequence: TGCAGCGTTGTCCTTAGACAATCCCTCTACGAGCAGTACTTC. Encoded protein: CSVVLRQSLYEQYF.

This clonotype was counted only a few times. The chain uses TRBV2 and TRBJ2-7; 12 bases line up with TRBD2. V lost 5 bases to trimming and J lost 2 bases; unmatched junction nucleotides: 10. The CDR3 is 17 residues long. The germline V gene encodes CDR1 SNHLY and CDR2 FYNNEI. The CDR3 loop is CASSPLAGGPKPYEQYF. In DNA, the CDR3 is TGTGCCAGCAGTCCCCTAGCGGGGGGGCCTAAACCCTACGAGCAGTACTTC.

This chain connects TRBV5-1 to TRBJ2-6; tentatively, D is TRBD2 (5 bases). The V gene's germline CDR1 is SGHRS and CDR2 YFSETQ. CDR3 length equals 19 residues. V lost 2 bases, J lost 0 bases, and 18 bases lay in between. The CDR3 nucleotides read TGCGCCAGCAGCTTCCCCATGGCAGGTGACTACTCTGGGGCCAACGTCCTGACTTTC. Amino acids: CASSFPMAGDYSGANVLTF.

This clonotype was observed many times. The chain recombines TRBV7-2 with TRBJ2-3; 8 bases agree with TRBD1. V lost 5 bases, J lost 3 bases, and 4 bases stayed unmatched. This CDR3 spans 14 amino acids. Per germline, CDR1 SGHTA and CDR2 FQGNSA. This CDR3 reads CASSLRTGTDTQYF. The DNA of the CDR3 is TGTGCCAGCAGCCTCCGGACAGGGACAGATACGCAGTATTTT.

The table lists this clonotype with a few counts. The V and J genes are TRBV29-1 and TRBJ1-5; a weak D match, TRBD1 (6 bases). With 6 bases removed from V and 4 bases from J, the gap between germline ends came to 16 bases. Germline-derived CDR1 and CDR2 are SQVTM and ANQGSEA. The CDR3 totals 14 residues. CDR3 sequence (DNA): TGCAGCGTGGTCACCGGGACAAGTAATCAGCCCCAGCATTTT. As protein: CSVVTGTSNQPQHF.

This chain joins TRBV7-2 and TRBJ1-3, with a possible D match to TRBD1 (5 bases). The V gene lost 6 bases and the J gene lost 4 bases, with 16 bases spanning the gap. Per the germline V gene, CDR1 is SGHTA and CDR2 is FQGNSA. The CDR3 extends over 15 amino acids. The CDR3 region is CASRPQGTSGNTIYF. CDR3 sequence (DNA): TGTGCCAGCAGACCCCAGGGTACTTCGGGAAACACCATATATTTT.

The CDR3 here is CASSLKSGHEAFF. The CDR3 DNA reads as TGTGCCAGCAGCTTAAAGTCAGGCCATGAAGCTTTCTTT. This rearrangement joins TRBV7-9 to TRBJ1-1; D remains unclear. The CDR3 length is 13 residues. The V end was cut by 2 bases, the J end by 7 bases, with 11 bases between. Germline V gives CDR1 SEHNR, CDR2 FQNEAQ (reference sequence).

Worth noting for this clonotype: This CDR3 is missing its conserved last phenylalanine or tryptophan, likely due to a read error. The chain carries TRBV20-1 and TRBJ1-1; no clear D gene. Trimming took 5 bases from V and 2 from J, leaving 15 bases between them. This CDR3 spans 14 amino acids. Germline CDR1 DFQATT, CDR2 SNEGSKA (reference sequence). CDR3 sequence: CSASRIRVNTEAFY. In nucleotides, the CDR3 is TGCAGTGCTTCTAGAATTCGGGTCAACACTGAAGCTTTCTAT.

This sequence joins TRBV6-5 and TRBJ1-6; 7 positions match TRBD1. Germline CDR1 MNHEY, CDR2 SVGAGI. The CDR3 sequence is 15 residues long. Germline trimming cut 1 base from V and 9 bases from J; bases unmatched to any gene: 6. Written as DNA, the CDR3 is TGTGCCAGCAGTTACTTCGGGACAGTTTCTTCACCCCTCCACTTT. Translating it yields CASSYFGTVSSPLHF.

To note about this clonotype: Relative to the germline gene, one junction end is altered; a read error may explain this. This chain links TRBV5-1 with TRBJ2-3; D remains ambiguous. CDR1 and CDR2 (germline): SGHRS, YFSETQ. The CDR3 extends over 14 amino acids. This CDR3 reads CASSLGGITDTQYF. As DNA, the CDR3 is TGTGCCAGCAGTTTAGGTGGAATCACAGATACGCAGTATTTT.

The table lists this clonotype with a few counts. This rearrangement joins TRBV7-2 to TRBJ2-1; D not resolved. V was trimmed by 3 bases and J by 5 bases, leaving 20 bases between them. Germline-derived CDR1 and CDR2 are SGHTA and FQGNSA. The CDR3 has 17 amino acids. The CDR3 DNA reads TGTGCCAGCAGCTTTCCCTTTCGGACGCCCCGTCACAATGAGCAGTTCTTC. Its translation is CASSFPFRTPRHNEQFF.

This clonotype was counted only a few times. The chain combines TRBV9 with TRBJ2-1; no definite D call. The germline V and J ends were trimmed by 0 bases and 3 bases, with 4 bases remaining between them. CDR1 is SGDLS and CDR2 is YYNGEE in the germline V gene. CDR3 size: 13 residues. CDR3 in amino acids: CASSVGDYNEQFF. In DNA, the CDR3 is TGTGCCAGCAGCGTAGGGGACTACAATGAGCAGTTCTTC.

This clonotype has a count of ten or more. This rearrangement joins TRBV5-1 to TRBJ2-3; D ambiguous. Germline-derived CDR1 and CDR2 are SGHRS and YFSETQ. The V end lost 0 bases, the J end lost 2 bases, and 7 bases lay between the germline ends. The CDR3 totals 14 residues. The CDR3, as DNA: TGCGCCAGCAGCTTGGAACGGATCACAGATACGCAGTATTTT. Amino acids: CASSLERITDTQYF.

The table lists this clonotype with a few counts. The CDR3 DNA reads as TGTGCCAGCAGCGAGCGGGGGGTCCCGCTAATGAACAATGAGCAGTTCTTC. Amino acids: CASSERGVPLMNNEQFF. The V gene is TRBV7-9, the J gene TRBJ2-1, with TRBD2 matching 9 bases. This CDR3 is 17 amino acids long. Germline lookup yields CDR1 SEHNR and CDR2 FQNEAQ (reference sequence). V dropped 5 bases and J dropped 5; count of bases not matched to a gene: 13. The whole variable domain, remainder taken from reference TRBV7-9 and TRBJ2-1, is DTGVSQNPRHKITKRGQNVTFRCDPISEHNRLYWYRQTLGQGPEFLTYFQNEAQLEKSRLLSDRFSAERPKGSFSTLEIQRTEQGDSAMYLCASSERGVPLMNNEQFFGPGTRLTVL.

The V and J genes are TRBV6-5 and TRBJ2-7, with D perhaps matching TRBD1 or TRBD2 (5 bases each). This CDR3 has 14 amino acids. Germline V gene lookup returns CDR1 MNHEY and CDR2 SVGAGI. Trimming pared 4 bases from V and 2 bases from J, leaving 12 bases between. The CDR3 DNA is TGTGCCAGCAGTTCGAGGGACGGGACCTACGAGCAGTACTTC. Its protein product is CASSSRDGTYEQYF.

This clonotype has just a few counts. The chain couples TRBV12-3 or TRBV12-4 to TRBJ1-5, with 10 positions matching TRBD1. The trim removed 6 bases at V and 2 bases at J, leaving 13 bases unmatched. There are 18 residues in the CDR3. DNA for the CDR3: TGTGCCAGCAGAAGACAGGGGGCCCTAATGGGGGGCAATCAGCCCCAGCATTTT. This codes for CASRRQGALMGGNQPQHF.

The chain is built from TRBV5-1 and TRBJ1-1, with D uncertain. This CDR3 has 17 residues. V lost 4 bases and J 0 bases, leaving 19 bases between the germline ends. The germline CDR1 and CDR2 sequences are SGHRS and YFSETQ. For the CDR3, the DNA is TGCGCCAGCAGCCTAGGACGGGGTAAGGGCATGAACACTGAAGCTTTCTTT. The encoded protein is CASSLGRGKGMNTEAFF.

As DNA, the CDR3 is TGCAGTGCTCGTGCCCACTGGAGCGGGGTATACAATGAGCAGTTCTTC. Translating it yields CSARAHWSGVYNEQFF. The V call is TRBV20-1, the J call TRBJ2-1, with TRBD2 identical over 7 bases. Germline CDR1 is DFQATT and CDR2 is SNEGSKA (reference sequence). With 5 bases clipped from V and 4 bases from J, the junction kept 14 bases outside the gene matches. The CDR3 totals 16 residues.

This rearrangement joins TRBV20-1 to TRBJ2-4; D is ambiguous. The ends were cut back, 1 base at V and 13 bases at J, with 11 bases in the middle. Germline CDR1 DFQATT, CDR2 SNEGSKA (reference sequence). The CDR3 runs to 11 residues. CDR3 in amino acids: CSARGVTPQYF. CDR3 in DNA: TGCAGTGCTAGAGGAGTAACCCCCCAGTACTTC.